The entry below describes one TCR beta chain. This specimen comes from a study of shared clonotypes between healthy human individuals. The CDR3 consists of 15 residues. Trimming took 7 bases from V and 3 from J; bases not matched to a gene: 9. Germline values: CDR1 MNHNY, CDR2 SVGAGI (reference sequence). Authors' data handling: Quality scores were absent from the junction-only immunoSEQ sequences, so filtering differed. The table came from immunoSEQ multiplex PCR; TCRdb's copy has only in-frame clones and leaves some out. The V and J calls and clone size were taken over from that table, and D and trimming were inferred from the DNA. The sample has around 1,000,000 clones; roughly 80% are singletons.

Sequencing was carried out using memory CD4+ T cells from PBMCs. Subset reported: CD45RA-negative fraction. The sequence was obtained from a man aged 18 to 29 in good health. Some clones in this sample may be carry-over from other donors' samples. This chain joins TRBV6-6 and TRBJ2-3, with 8 positions matching TRBD2. The chain's CDR3 is CASTKSGRDTDTQYF. CDR3 sequence (DNA): TGTGCCAGCACTAAAAGCGGGAGAGATACAGATACGCAGTATTTT.